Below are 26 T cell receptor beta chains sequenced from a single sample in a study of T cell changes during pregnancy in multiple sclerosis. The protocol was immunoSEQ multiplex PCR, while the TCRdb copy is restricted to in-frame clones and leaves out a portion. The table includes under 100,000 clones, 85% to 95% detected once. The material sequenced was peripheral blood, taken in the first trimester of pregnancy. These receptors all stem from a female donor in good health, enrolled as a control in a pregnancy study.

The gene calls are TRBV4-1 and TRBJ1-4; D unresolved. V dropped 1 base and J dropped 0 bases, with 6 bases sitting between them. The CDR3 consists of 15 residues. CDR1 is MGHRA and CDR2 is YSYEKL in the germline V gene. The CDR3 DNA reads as TGCGCCAGCAGCCAAGGGGGAGCAACTAATGAAAAACTGTTTTTT. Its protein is CASSQGGATNEKLFF.

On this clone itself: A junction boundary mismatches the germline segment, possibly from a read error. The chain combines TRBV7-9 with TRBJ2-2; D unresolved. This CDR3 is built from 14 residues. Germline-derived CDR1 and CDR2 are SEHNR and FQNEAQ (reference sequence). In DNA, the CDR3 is TGTGCCAGCATCTTAAAACGAGGCACCGGGGAGCTGTTTTTT. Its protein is CASILKRGTGELFF.

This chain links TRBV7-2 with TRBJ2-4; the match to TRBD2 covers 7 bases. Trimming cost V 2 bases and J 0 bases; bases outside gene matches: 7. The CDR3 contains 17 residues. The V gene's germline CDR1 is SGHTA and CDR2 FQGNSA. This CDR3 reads CASSLFSGEGAKNIQYF. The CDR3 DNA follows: TGTGCCAGCAGCTTATTTTCGGGGGAGGGAGCCAAAAACATTCAGTACTTC.

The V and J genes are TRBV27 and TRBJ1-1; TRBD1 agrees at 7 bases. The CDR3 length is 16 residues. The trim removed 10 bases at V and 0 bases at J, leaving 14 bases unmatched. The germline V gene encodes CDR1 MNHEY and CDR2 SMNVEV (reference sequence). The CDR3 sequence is CATAFRGQILNTEAFF. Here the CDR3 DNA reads TGTGCCACCGCGTTCAGGGGACAGATTCTGAACACTGAAGCTTTCTTT.

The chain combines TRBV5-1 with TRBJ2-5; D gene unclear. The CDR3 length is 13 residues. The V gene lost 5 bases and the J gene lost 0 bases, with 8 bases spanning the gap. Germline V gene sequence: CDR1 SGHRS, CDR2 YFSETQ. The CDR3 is CASRHIDQETQYF. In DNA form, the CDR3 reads TGCGCCAGCAGACACATCGACCAAGAGACCCAGTACTTC.

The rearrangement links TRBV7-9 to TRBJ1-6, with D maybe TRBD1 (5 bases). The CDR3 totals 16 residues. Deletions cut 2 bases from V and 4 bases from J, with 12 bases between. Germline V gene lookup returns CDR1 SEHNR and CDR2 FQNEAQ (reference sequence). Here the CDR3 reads CASSLSGQSYNSPLHF. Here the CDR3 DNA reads TGTGCCAGCAGCTTATCCGGACAATCTTATAATTCACCCCTCCACTTT.

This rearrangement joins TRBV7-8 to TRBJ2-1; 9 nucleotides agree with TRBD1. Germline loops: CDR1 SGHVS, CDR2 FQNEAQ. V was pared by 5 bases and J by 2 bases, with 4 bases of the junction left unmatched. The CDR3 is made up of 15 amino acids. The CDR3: CASSRDRGAYNEQFF. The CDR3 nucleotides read TGTGCCAGCAGCAGAGACAGGGGGGCCTACAATGAGCAGTTCTTC.

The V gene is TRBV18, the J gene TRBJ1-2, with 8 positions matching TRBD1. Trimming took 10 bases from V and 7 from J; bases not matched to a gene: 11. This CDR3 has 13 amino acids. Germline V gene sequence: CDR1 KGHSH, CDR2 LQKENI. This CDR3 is CATPPRQGTGYTF. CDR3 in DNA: TGTGCCACCCCCCCGCGACAGGGGACTGGCTACACCTTC.

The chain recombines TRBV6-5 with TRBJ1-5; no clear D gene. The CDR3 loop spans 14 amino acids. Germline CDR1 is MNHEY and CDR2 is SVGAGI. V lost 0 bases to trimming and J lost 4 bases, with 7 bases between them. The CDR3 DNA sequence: TGTGCCAGCAGTTACTCGAGTGAAAATCAGCCCCAGCATTTT. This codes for CASSYSSENQPQHF.

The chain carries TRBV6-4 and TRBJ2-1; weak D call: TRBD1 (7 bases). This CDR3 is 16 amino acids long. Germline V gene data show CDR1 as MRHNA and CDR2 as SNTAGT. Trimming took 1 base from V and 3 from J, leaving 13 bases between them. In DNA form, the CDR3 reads TGTGCCAGCAGTGACTTAGGCAGGGGGGACTACAATGAGCAGTTCTTC. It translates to CASSDLGRGDYNEQFF.

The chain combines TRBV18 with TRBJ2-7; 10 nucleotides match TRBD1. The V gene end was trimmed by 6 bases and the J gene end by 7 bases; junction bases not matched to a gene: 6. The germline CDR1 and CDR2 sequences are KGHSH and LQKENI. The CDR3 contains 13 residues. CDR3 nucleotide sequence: TGTGCCAGCTCTCCGACAGGGGGCGTGGAGCAGTACTTC. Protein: CASSPTGGVEQYF.

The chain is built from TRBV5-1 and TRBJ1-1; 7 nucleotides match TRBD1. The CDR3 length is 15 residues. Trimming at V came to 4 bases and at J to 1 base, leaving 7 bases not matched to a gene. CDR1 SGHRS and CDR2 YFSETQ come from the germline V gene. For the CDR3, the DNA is TGCGCCAGCAGCCTAACGACAGGGCGGAACACTGAAGCTTTCTTT. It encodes CASSLTTGRNTEAFF.

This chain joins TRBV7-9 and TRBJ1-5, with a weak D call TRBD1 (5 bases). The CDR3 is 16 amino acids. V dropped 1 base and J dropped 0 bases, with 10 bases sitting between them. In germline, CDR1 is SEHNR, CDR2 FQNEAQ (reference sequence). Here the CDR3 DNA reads TGTGCCAGCAGCTTAGGGACATCAAATAGCAATCAGCCCCAGCATTTT. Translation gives CASSLGTSNSNQPQHF.

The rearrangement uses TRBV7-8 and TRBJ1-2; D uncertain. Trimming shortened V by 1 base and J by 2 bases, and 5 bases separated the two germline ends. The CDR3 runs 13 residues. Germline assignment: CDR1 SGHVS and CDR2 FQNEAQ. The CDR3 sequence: CASSLERNYGYTF. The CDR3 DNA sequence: TGTGCCAGCAGCTTAGAACGGAACTATGGCTACACCTTC. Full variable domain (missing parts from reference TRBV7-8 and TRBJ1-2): GAGVSQSPRYKVAKRGQDVALRCDPISGHVSLFWYQQALGQGPEFLTYFQNEAQLDKSGLPSDRFFAERPEGSVSTLKIQRTQQEDSAVYLCASSLERNYGYTFGSGTRLTVV.

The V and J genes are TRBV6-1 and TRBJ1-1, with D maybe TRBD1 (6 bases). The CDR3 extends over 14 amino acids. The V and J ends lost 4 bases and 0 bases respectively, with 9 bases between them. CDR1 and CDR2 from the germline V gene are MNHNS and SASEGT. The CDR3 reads CASSVQGMNTEAFF. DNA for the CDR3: TGTGCCAGCAGTGTACAGGGAATGAACACTGAAGCTTTCTTT.

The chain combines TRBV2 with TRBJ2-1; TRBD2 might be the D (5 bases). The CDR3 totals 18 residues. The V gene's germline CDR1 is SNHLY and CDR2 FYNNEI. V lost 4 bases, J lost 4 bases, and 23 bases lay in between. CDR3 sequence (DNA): TGTGCCAGCAGTGGGGGTGGAGGAACAGCTAAGAAATACAATGAGCAGTTCTTC. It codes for CASSGGGGTAKKYNEQFF.

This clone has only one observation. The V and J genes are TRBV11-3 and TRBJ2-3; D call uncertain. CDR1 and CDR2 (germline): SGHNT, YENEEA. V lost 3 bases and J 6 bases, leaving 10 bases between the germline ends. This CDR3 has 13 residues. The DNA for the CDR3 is TGTGCCAGCAGCTTGGGCCCCGAGGATACGCAGTATTTT. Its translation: CASSLGPEDTQYF. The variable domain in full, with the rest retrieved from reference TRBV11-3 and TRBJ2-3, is EAGVVQSPRYKIIEKKQPVAFWCNPISGHNTLYWYLQNLGQGPELLIRYENEEAVDDSQLPKDRFSAERLKGVDSTLKIQPAELGDSAVYLCASSLGPEDTQYFGPGTRLTVL.

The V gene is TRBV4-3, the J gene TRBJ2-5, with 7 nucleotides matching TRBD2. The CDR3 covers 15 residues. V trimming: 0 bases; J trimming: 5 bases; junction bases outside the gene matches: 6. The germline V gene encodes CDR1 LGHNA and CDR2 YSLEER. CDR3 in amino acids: CASSQDREVVETQYF. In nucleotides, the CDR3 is TGCGCCAGCAGCCAAGACCGGGAGGTTGTGGAGACCCAGTACTTC.

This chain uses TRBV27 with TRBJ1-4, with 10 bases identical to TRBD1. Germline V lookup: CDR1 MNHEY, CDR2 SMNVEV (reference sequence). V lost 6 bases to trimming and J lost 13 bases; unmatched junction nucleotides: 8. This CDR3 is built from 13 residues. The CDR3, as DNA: TGTGCCAGCAGGAGGACAGGGGGGATGCGACTGTTTTTT. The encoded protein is CASRRTGGMRLFF.

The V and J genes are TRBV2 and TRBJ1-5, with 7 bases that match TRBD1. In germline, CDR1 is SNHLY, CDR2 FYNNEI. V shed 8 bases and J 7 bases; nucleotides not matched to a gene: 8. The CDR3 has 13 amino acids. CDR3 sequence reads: CASSRPGGQPQHF. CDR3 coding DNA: TGTGCCAGCTCCAGGCCAGGGGGACAGCCCCAGCATTTT. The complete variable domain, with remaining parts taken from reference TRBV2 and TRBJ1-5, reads EPEVTQTPSHQVTQMGQEVILRCVPISNHLYFYWYRQILGQKVEFLVSFYNNEISEKSEIFDDQFSVERPDGSNFTLKIRSTKLEDSAMYFCASSRPGGQPQHFGDGTRLSIL.

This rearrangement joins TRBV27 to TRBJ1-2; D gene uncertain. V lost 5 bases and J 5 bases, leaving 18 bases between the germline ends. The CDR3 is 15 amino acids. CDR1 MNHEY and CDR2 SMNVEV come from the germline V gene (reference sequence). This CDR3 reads CASSPWGGLGYGYTF. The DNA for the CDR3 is TGTGCCAGCAGTCCCTGGGGAGGGCTTGGATATGGCTACACCTTC.

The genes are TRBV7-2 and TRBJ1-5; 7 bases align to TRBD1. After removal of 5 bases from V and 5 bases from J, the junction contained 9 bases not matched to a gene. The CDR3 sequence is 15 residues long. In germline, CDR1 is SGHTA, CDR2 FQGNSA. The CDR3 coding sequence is TGTGCCAGCAGCATCCGACAGGGCTCGCATCAGCCCCAGCATTTT. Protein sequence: CASSIRQGSHQPQHF.

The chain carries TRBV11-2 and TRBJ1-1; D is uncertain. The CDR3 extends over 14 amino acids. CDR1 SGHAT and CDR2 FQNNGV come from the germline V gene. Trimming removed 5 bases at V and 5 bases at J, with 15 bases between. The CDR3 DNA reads TGTGCCAGCAGCCCTGGCCGTGTCGGGACTGAAGCTTTCTTT. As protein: CASSPGRVGTEAFF. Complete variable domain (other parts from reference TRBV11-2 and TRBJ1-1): EAGVAQSPRYKIIEKRQSVAFWCNPISGHATLYWYQQILGQGPKLLIQFQNNGVVDDSQLPKDRFSAERLKGVDSTLKIQPAKLEDSAVYLCASSPGRVGTEAFFGQGTRLTVV.

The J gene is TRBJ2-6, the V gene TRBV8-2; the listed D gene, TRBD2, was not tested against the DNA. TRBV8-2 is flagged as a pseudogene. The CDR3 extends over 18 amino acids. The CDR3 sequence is CGTFRRITTQSRANVLTF. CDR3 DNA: TGTGGCACGTTCCGGAGGATAACAACACAAAGTCGGGCCAACGTCCTGACTTTC.

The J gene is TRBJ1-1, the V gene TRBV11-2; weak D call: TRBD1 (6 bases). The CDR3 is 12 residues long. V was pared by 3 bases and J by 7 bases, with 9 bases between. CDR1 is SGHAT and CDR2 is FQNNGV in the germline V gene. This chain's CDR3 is CASSFQGFEAFF. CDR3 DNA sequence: TGTGCCAGCAGCTTCCAGGGGTTTGAAGCTTTCTTT.

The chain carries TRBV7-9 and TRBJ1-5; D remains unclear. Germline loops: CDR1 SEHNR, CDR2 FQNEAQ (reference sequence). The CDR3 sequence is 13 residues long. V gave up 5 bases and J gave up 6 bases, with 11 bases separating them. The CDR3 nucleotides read TGTGCCAGCAGCGGGGAGAAGTCTCAGCCCCAGCATTTT. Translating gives CASSGEKSQPQHF.